By proportion, the clone carrying this TCR beta chain is medium-sized (0.01 to 0.1%). No antigen is known for it. TCRdb's table, derived via immunoSEQ multiplex PCR, lists solely in-frame clones and lacks some. The table includes some 20,000 clones, over 75% detected once. This sample was included in a study of cytotoxic CD8 clonotypes in ibrutinib-treated CLL. Study-wide points: Investigators sampled sustained-remission and progressing patients at differing times.

The CDR3 is made up of 19 amino acids. The chain recombines TRBV12-1 with TRBJ2-1; the table's D call TRBD1 went unverified against the DNA. TRBV12-1 is listed as a pseudogene. This sample comprised PBMCs, obtained before ibrutinib treatment. The clonotype was recovered from a human donor with chronic lymphocytic leukemia. The chain's CDR3 is CASTRGQAEPMLSYNEQFF. Here the CDR3 DNA reads TGTGCCAGCACCCGGGGACAAGCAGAACCTATGCTCTCCTACAATGAGCAGTTCTTC.